A selection of T cell receptor beta chains follows, all from one sample in a study of blood T cell repertoires in COVID-19. Some clones are missing from TCRdb's copy, which holds only in-frame ones; the method was immunoSEQ multiplex PCR. The repertoire holds roughly 280,000 clones, 70% to 90% seen once, with approximately 2% in the top ten. The sequenced sample was peripheral blood. The receptor set was obtained from a man aged 30 to 39 with active or convalescent COVID-19. Both conserved end residues are part of each CDR3. A D gene is named only where the DNA matches it firmly. Clone size is not always given. Where it is, it says once, few, many or a class for expanded clones.

J gene	V gene	clone size	D gene	CDR3 protein	CDR3 DNA
TRBJ1-3	TRBV7-2	-	-	CASSSDTSGNTIYF	TGTGCCAGCAGCTCAGACACCTCTGGAAACACCATATATTTT
TRBJ1-4	TRBV7-2	-	TRBD1	CASSQQGASRVSEKLFF	TGTGCCAGCAGCCAACAGGGGGCGTCGAGGGTTTCCGAAAAACTGTTTTTT
TRBJ1-1	TRBV3-1/TRBV3-2	-	-	CASSPLLNTEAFF	TGTGCCAGCAGTCCACTCTTGAACACTGAAGCTTTCTTT
TRBJ1-6	TRBV5-6	-	-	CASSFGSYNSPLHF	TGTGCCAGCAGCTTCGGCTCCTATAATTCACCCCTCCACTTT
TRBJ1-3	TRBV10-1	-	TRBD1	CATRQGVGNTIYF	TGCGCCACCAGACAGGGGGTGGGAAACACCATATATTTT
TRBJ2-7	TRBV6-5	once	-	CASSSWGHGNEQYF	TGTGCCAGCAGTTCCTGGGGACACGGAAACGAGCAGTACTTC
TRBJ1-3	TRBV13	once	TRBD1	CASSTRDSGNTIYF	TGTGCCAGCAGCACCCGGGACAGTGGAAACACCATATATTTT
TRBJ1-1	TRBV4-3	once	-	CASSQDRLNTEAFF	TGCGCCAGCAGCCAAGATCGGTTGAACACTGAAGCTTTCTTT
TRBJ1-1	TRBV18	-	TRBD1	CASSPNTPGQGTGTEAFF	TGTGCCAGCTCACCAAACACTCCGGGACAGGGGACGGGCACTGAAGCTTTCTTT
TRBJ2-3	TRBV5-1	-	TRBD2	CASSSTGTSGVDTQYF	TGCGCCAGCAGCTCGACGGGGACTAGCGGGGTAGATACGCAGTATTTT
TRBJ2-2	TRBV10-2	-	TRBD2	CASRFGGSNTGELFF	TGCGCCAGCAGGTTCGGGGGGTCGAACACCGGGGAGCTGTTTTTT
TRBJ2-4	TRBV27	-	TRBD1	CASSHNRDRADIQYF	TGTGCCAGCAGTCACAACCGGGACAGGGCGGACATTCAGTACTTC
TRBJ2-7	TRBV5-6	-	-	CASSLVRNRVSDEQYF	TGTGCCAGCAGCTTGGTGCGGAATCGGGTCTCCGACGAGCAGTACTTC
TRBJ1-4	TRBV7-9	once	-	CASSTRTATNEKLFF	TGTGCCAGCAGCACCCGGACAGCCACTAATGAAAAACTGTTTTTT
TRBJ1-1	TRBV12-5	once	-	CASGLEGWTEAFF	TGTGCTAGTGGTTTGGAGGGGTGGACTGAAGCTTTCTTT
TRBJ1-2	TRBV6-1	-	-	CASSEQRNYGYTF	TGTGCCAGCAGTGAACAGAGGAACTATGGCTACACCTTC
TRBJ1-6	TRBV10-1	few	-	CASSDHRVGSPLHF	TGCGCCAGCAGTGATCACAGGGTTGGTTCACCCCTCCACTTT
TRBJ2-3	TRBV4-1	-	TRBD2	CASSPGTSGGSIYSTDTQYF	TGCGCCAGCAGCCCTGGGACTAGCGGGGGGAGTATCTATAGCACAGATACGCAGTATTTT
TRBJ1-1	TRBV2	-	-	CASSSYGDTEAFF	TGTGCCAGCAGTTCCTACGGGGACACTGAAGCTTTCTTT
TRBJ2-3	TRBV2	-	-	CASSEATPDTQYF	TGTGCCAGCAGTGAAGCGACTCCGGATACGCAGTATTTT
TRBJ1-2	TRBV19	-	-	CASNLNGPGGGYTF	TGTGCCAGTAATCTTAACGGGCCCGGGGGTGGCTACACCTTC
TRBJ2-7	TRBV30	-	TRBD1	CAWSAPGTDSYEQYF	TGTGCCTGGAGTGCCCCAGGGACAGACTCCTACGAGCAGTACTTC
TRBJ1-1	TRBV4-1	-	-	CASSQDLGAVNTEAFF	TGCGCCAGCAGCCAAGATCTAGGGGCAGTGAACACTGAAGCTTTCTTT
TRBJ1-3	TRBV13	-	-	CASSKYEYGNTIYF	TGTGCCAGCAGCAAGTATGAGTATGGAAACACCATATATTTT
TRBJ1-1	TRBV5-4	-	TRBD1	CASNLWTGGQKTEAFF	TGTGCCAGCAACCTGTGGACAGGGGGCCAGAAGACTGAAGCTTTCTTT
TRBJ1-2	TRBV19	once	-	CASSTRTESYGYTF	TGTGCCAGTAGTACCCGGACAGAGAGCTATGGCTACACCTTC
TRBJ2-3	TRBV19	-	-	CASSTQAHRVSPASTQYF	TGTGCCAGTAGTACCCAAGCCCATCGGGTATCACCTGCCAGTACGCAGTATTTT
TRBJ1-2	TRBV19	few	TRBD1	CASSIGQALNYGYTF	TGTGCCAGTAGTATCGGACAGGCCCTCAACTATGGCTACACCTTC
TRBJ2-7	TRBV4-2	-	TRBD1	CASSQRTGPSYEQYF	TGTGCCAGCAGCCAACGGACAGGTCCCTCCTACGAGCAGTACTTC
TRBJ1-1	TRBV5-5	-	-	CASRPGTLMNTEAFF	TGTGCCAGCAGACCCGGGACTCTCATGAACACTGAAGCTTTCTTT
TRBJ2-7	TRBV3-1/TRBV3-2	-	TRBD2	CASSPQGGSYEQYF	TGTGCCAGCAGCCCGCAGGGAGGGTCCTACGAGCAGTACTTC
TRBJ2-3	TRBV2	-	TRBD1	CASSFGRGLTDTQYF	TGTGCCAGCAGTTTTGGTAGGGGGCTGACAGATACGCAGTATTTT
TRBJ1-1	TRBV18	-	TRBD1	CASSPMGQGVTEAFF	TGTGCCAGCTCACCGATGGGACAGGGGGTAACTGAAGCTTTCTTT
TRBJ1-2	TRBV13	-	-	CASSPRARAGNYGYTF	TGTGCCAGCAGCCCGAGGGCGCGAGCGGGGAACTATGGCTACACCTTC
TRBJ1-2	TRBV6-2/TRBV6-3	-	-	CASSYGANNYGYTF	TGTGCCAGCAGTTACGGGGCCAATAACTATGGCTACACCTTC
TRBJ2-2	TRBV2	-	TRBD1	CASSGTGTTGELFF	TGTGCCAGCAGTGGGACAGGGACCACCGGGGAGCTGTTTTTT
TRBJ2-5	TRBV5-5	-	-	CASSLVWPGDVLETQYF	TGTGCCAGCAGCTTGGTATGGCCGGGGGACGTTTTGGAGACCCAGTACTTC
TRBJ1-2	TRBV19	once	-	CASSKAGTYGYTF	TGTGCCAGTAGTAAAGCAGGTACCTATGGCTACACCTTC
TRBJ2-1	TRBV7-3	-	TRBD1	CASSLGTGLEQFF	TGTGCCAGCAGCTTAGGGACAGGGTTGGAGCAGTTCTTC
TRBJ2-3	TRBV6-6	once	TRBD1	CASSDQGAGDTQYF	TGTGCCAGCAGTGATCAGGGGGCTGGAGATACGCAGTATTTT
TRBJ2-5	TRBV7-9	-	TRBD2	CASSAGTRGQTQYF	TGTGCCAGCAGCGCCGGGACTAGAGGGCAGACCCAGTACTTC
TRBJ2-1	TRBV6-6	-	-	CASSKGLFTSYNEQFF	TGTGCCAGCAGTAAGGGACTTTTCACCTCCTACAATGAGCAGTTCTTC
TRBJ1-1	TRBV3-1/TRBV3-2	-	-	CASSRSPLNTEAFF	TGTGCCAGCAGCAGGAGCCCTCTCAACACTGAAGCTTTCTTT
TRBJ2-7	TRBV5-1	-	-	CASSLGQASYEQYF	TGCGCCAGCAGCTTGGGGCAGGCATCCTACGAGCAGTACTTC
TRBJ2-3	TRBV11-2	once	TRBD2	CASSSGGDTQYF	TGTGCCAGCAGCTCGGGGGGAGATACGCAGTATTTT
TRBJ2-2	TRBV9	once	-	CASRDNPNTGELFF	TGTGCCAGCCGGGACAACCCGAACACCGGGGAGCTGTTTTTT
TRBJ1-6	TRBV9	-	-	CASSSQVSGLDSPLHF	TGTGCCAGCAGCTCGCAGGTATCAGGGTTGGATTCACCCCTCCACTTT
TRBJ1-1	TRBV7-8	few	-	CASSRRPGTEAFF	TGTGCCAGCAGCCGACGACCGGGCACTGAAGCTTTCTTT
TRBJ2-3	TRBV5-1	-	TRBD2	CASSLAAGSGTDTQYF	TGCGCCAGCAGCTTGGCAGCGGGGTCGGGCACAGATACGCAGTATTTT
TRBJ1-1	TRBV6-5	-	-	CASSYSKYRLDTEAFF	TGTGCCAGCAGTTACTCGAAGTACAGGCTGGACACTGAAGCTTTCTTT
TRBJ1-1	TRBV28	few	TRBD1	CASNTGGDVTEAFF	TGTGCCAGCAACACAGGGGGCGACGTCACTGAAGCTTTCTTT
TRBJ1-6	TRBV18	once	TRBD1	CASSGDRETNSPLHF	TGTGCCAGCTCTGGGGACAGGGAGACCAATTCACCCCTCCACTTT
TRBJ2-6	TRBV18	-	-	CASSGPNSGANVLTF	TGTGCCAGCTCAGGGCCCAACTCTGGGGCCAACGTCCTGACTTTC
TRBJ1-5	TRBV11-2	few	-	CASSLGGAGDQPQHF	TGTGCCAGCAGCTTAGGCGGGGCAGGAGATCAGCCCCAGCATTTT
TRBJ2-2	TRBV7-3	-	-	CASSSSGVTGELFF	TGTGCCAGCAGCTCTTCAGGGGTTACCGGGGAGCTGTTTTTT